These T cell receptor beta chains were read from a single sample in a study of control samples from healthy donors and cancer patients. Only in-frame clones appear in the TCRdb table, and some are missing; sequencing was by immunoSEQ multiplex PCR. The table shows tens of thousands of clones, with about 91% occurring only once. Sequences were obtained from PBMCs. These receptor sequences come from a woman between 40 and 50 years old with head and neck cancer. The CDR3 runs from the conserved cysteine through the conserved F or W. Fields, in order: clone size, D gene, V gene, J gene, CDR3 protein, CDR3 DNA. A D gene is named only where the DNA matches it firmly. For some rows the clone size is stated as once, few or many, or as a class when expanded; others skip it.

>-|TRBD1|TRBV5-1|TRBJ2-3
CASSLPGTGGVDTQYF
TGCGCCAGCAGCTTGCCCGGGACAGGGGGCGTGGATACGCAGTATTTT
>-|TRBD1|TRBV5-1|TRBJ2-6
CASTSTGGPGANVLTF
TGCGCCAGCACGTCCACAGGGGGCCCTGGGGCCAACGTCCTGACTTTC
>once|TRBD1|TRBV2|TRBJ1-6
CASSLRGIRDSKNSPLHF
TGTGCCAGCAGTCTAAGGGGGATTCGGGACAGCAAGAATTCACCCCTCCACTTT
>once|-|TRBV6-5|TRBJ2-6
CASSSAGVSGANVLTF
TGTGCCAGCAGTTCCGCAGGGGTATCTGGGGCCAACGTCCTGACTTTC
>once|TRBD2|TRBV3-1/TRBV3-2|TRBJ2-7
CASSQSSGSYEQYF
TGTGCCAGCAGCCAGTCTAGCGGGTCCTACGAGCAGTACTTC
>-|-|TRBV10-2|TRBJ1-5
CASSEGHSGNQPQHF
TGCGCCAGCAGTGAGGGGCACAGTGGAAATCAGCCCCAGCATTTT
>-|-|TRBV7-9|TRBJ2-2
CASSSKQGANTGELFF
TGTGCCAGCAGCTCTAAACAGGGTGCGAACACCGGGGAGCTGTTTTTT
>-|TRBD1|TRBV7-8|TRBJ1-3
CASSRPPIPGQGVGNTIYF
TGTGCCAGCTCCCGGCCCCCCATTCCGGGACAGGGCGTTGGAAACACCATATATTTT
>-|TRBD1|TRBV6-1|TRBJ2-3
CASSEAGQATDTQYF
TGTGCCAGCAGTGAAGCGGGACAGGCCACAGATACGCAGTATTTT
>once|TRBD1|TRBV12-5|TRBJ1-2
CASGSPKTGGGYTF
TGTGCTAGTGGATCACCAAAGACAGGGGGCGGCTACACCTTC
>once|-|TRBV19|TRBJ1-1
CASSWGATGGAFF
TGTGCCAGTAGTTGGGGAGCGACTGGTGGAGCTTTCTTT
>-|TRBD1|TRBV18|TRBJ1-2
CASSLATGGRGYTF
TGTGCCAGCTCACTAGCGACAGGGGGCCGTGGCTACACCTTC
>once|-|TRBV5-4|TRBJ1-2
CASSHGTGEYGYTF
TGTGCCAGCAGTCACGGGACGGGTGAATATGGCTACACCTTC
>-|-|TRBV6-5|TRBJ1-1
CASSWDERGEAFF
TGTGCCAGCAGTTGGGATGAGCGGGGGGAAGCTTTCTTT
>-|-|TRBV7-6|TRBJ2-2
CASSRAGNTGELFF
TGTGCCAGCAGCCGTGCCGGGAACACCGGGGAGCTGTTTTTT
>-|TRBD1|TRBV6-2/TRBV6-3|TRBJ1-5
CASSLSIPGQATNQPQHF
TGTGCCAGCAGCCTATCCATTCCGGGACAGGCAACCAATCAGCCCCAGCATTTT
>-|-|TRBV6-5|TRBJ2-7
CASQRGYEQYF
TGTGCCAGTCAAAGGGGCTACGAGCAGTACTTC
>-|-|TRBV6-6|TRBJ2-7
CASSESYEQYF
TGTGCCAGCAGCGAATCCTACGAGCAGTACTTC
>-|TRBD2|TRBV6-5|TRBJ2-3
CASMTSGGFTDTQYF
TGTGCCAGCATGACTAGCGGGGGGTTCACAGATACGCAGTATTTT
>-|TRBD2|TRBV2|TRBJ2-7
CASSAQGGTYEQYF
TGTGCCAGCAGTGCGCAGGGAGGGACCTACGAGCAGTACTTC
>-|TRBD2|TRBV3-1/TRBV3-2|TRBJ2-1
CASSGPGLDDTDEQFF
TGTGCCAGCAGCGGACCGGGACTAGATGATACGGATGAGCAGTTCTTC
>few|TRBD1|TRBV6-5|TRBJ1-4
CASSFRTGVNEKLFF
TGTGCCAGCAGTTTCCGGACAGGAGTTAATGAAAAACTGTTTTTT
>-|TRBD1|TRBV18|TRBJ2-5
CASSLQTGRETQYF
TGTGCCAGCTCTCTCCAGACAGGGCGAGAGACCCAGTACTTC
>few|-|TRBV7-8|TRBJ2-1
CASSRDQGNEQFF
TGTGCCAGCAGCAGGGACCAGGGCAATGAGCAGTTCTTC
>-|-|TRBV19|TRBJ2-7
CASSPRGRSYEQYF
TGTGCCAGTAGTCCCCGGGGACGGTCCTACGAGCAGTACTTC
>once|-|TRBV13|TRBJ2-7
CASSPPRGESSYEQYF
TGTGCCAGCAGCCCCCCGAGAGGGGAAAGCTCCTACGAGCAGTACTTC
>-|-|TRBV27|TRBJ2-7
CASSLAGAPSYEQYF
TGTGCCAGCAGTTTGGCGGGGGCCCCATCCTACGAGCAGTACTTC
>-|TRBD2|TRBV4-1|TRBJ2-1
CARSRPGTSGPSYNEQFF
TGCGCCCGCAGCCGCCCCGGGACTAGCGGGCCCTCCTACAATGAGCAGTTCTTC
>-|-|TRBV19|TRBJ2-7
CASSINARGFEQYF
TGTGCCAGTAGTATAAACGCCAGAGGGTTCGAGCAGTACTTC
>-|TRBD2|TRBV27|TRBJ2-3
CASSLGSSGGGTQYF
TGTGCCAGCAGTTTAGGTAGTAGCGGGGGAGGTACGCAGTATTTT
>-|TRBD2|TRBV5-4|TRBJ2-2
CASSLASSGSASGELFF
TGTGCCAGCAGCTTGGCCAGTAGCGGGAGCGCGTCAGGGGAGCTGTTTTTT
>few|-|TRBV5-1|TRBJ1-2
CASSLEGYGYTF
TGCGCCAGCAGCTTGGAGGGGTATGGCTACACCTTC
>-|TRBD2|TRBV7-3|TRBJ2-3
CASSPSGGRRDTQYF
TGTGCCAGCAGCCCGAGCGGGGGCAGGCGTGATACGCAGTATTTT
>once|-|TRBV10-3|TRBJ2-5
CAISGARGEETQYF
TGTGCCATCAGCGGAGCGAGGGGCGAAGAGACCCAGTACTTC
>few|TRBD2|TRBV6-5|TRBJ2-7
CASSYVGGSSYEQYF
TGTGCCAGCAGTTACGTGGGCGGGAGCTCCTACGAGCAGTACTTC
>once|-|TRBV5-1|TRBJ2-1
CASRMTWSYNEQFF
TGCGCCAGCAGGATGACGTGGTCCTACAATGAGCAGTTCTTC
>-|TRBD2|TRBV7-9|TRBJ2-6
CASSSGTTGANVLTF
TGTGCCAGCAGCTCGGGGACTACTGGGGCCAACGTCCTGACTTTC
>-|-|TRBV30|TRBJ2-5
CAWSLGGTVQETQYF
TGTGCCTGGAGTCTAGGGGGGACAGTCCAAGAGACCCAGTACTTC
>once|-|TRBV11-3|TRBJ2-7
CASSSGRTYEQYF
TGTGCCAGCAGCTCCGGTAGGACTTACGAGCAGTACTTC
>-|TRBD1|TRBV7-3|TRBJ1-2
CASSLNPGTATNYGYTF
TGTGCCAGCAGCTTAAACCCCGGGACAGCAACTAACTATGGCTACACCTTC
>few|TRBD1|TRBV12-3/TRBV12-4|TRBJ2-1
CASRGQHNEQFF
TGTGCCAGCAGGGGACAGCACAATGAGCAGTTCTTC
>-|TRBD2|TRBV2|TRBJ2-7
CASSENSGAHYPYEQYF
TGTGCCAGCAGTGAAAATAGCGGGGCCCATTACCCCTACGAGCAGTACTTC
>-|TRBD2|TRBV11-2|TRBJ2-5
CASSNLGVAGGDEETQYF
TGTGCCAGCAGCAACCTCGGGGTAGCGGGGGGAGACGAAGAGACCCAGTACTTC
>-|-|TRBV28|TRBJ1-2
CASSLLGGYTF
TGTGCCAGCAGTTTATTAGGGGGCTACACCTTC
>once|TRBD2|TRBV10-3|TRBJ2-1
CAISTTSRGDEQFF
TGTGCCATCAGCACGACTAGCCGAGGCGATGAGCAGTTCTTC
>-|TRBD1|TRBV2|TRBJ2-7
CASRETGAYSYEQYF
TGTGCCAGCAGGGAGACAGGGGCCTACTCCTACGAGCAGTACTTC
>-|TRBD2|TRBV9|TRBJ2-3
CASSVSGRGTDTQYF
TGTGCCAGCAGCGTGAGCGGGAGAGGGACAGATACGCAGTATTTT
>once|-|TRBV11-2|TRBJ1-2
CASSQGSLVYGYTF
TGTGCCAGCAGCCAGGGCAGTCTGGTCTATGGCTACACCTTC
>once|-|TRBV14|TRBJ1-1
CASSQNYGQVNTEAFF
TGTGCCAGCAGCCAAAATTATGGGCAGGTGAACACTGAAGCTTTCTTT
>-|TRBD1|TRBV18|TRBJ1-5
CASSPLGQGSNQPQHF
TGTGCCAGCTCACCACTCGGACAGGGGAGCAATCAGCCCCAGCATTTT
>-|TRBD1|TRBV24-1|TRBJ1-2
CATSGGTGSQKSGGYTF
TGTGCCACCAGTGGGGGGACAGGGTCTCAGAAGTCTGGTGGCTACACCTTC
>-|-|TRBV5-6|TRBJ1-1
CASSSPYSGSRTEAFF
TGTGCCAGCAGCTCCCCGTACTCAGGGAGTCGGACTGAAGCTTTCTTT
>-|-|TRBV7-9|TRBJ1-2
CASSFEAAGYTF
TGTGCCAGCAGCTTCGAGGCAGCCGGCTACACCTTC
>-|-|TRBV2|TRBJ1-5
CASSLDSLSSNQPQHF
TGTGCCAGCAGTCTGGACAGTCTATCTAGCAATCAGCCCCAGCATTTT
>-|-|TRBV27|TRBJ2-2
CASIDRTGELFF
TGTGCCAGCATTGACCGGACCGGGGAGCTGTTTTTT
>once|TRBD1|TRBV3-1/TRBV3-2|TRBJ1-2
CASSETGGDGYTF
TGTGCCAGCAGCGAGACAGGGGGTGATGGCTACACCTTC
>-|TRBD2|TRBV24-1|TRBJ2-3
CATSDSPGTSGRGTDTQYF
TGTGCCACCAGTGACTCCCCCGGGACTAGCGGGAGAGGCACAGATACGCAGTATTTT
>-|-|TRBV20-1|TRBJ2-1
CSGRASPEQFF
TGCAGTGGGAGAGCTTCCCCTGAGCAGTTCTTC